Each of the 25 T cell receptor beta chains below was sequenced from the same sample in a study of blood T cell repertoires in COVID-19. The table came from immunoSEQ multiplex PCR; TCRdb's copy has only in-frame clones and leaves some out. Found here are 130,000 to 150,000 clones, 80% to 90% of them singletons; the top ten hold approximately 10%. The sequenced material came from peripheral blood. The receptor set was obtained from a man in his 60s with active or convalescent COVID-19.

V is TRBV11-3 and J is TRBJ2-1; D is perhaps TRBD2 (6 bases). The CDR3 has 15 amino acids. V was trimmed by 2 bases and J by 5 bases, leaving 13 bases between them. Germline CDR1 reads SGHNT; CDR2 reads YENEEA. The CDR3 DNA follows: TGTGCCAGCAGCTTACCCGGCGGGGCTAACAATGAGCAGTTCTTC. Translating gives CASSLPGGANNEQFF. Supplemented by reference TRBV11-3 and TRBJ2-1, the full variable domain reads EAGVVQSPRYKIIEKKQPVAFWCNPISGHNTLYWYLQNLGQGPELLIRYENEEAVDDSQLPKDRFSAERLKGVDSTLKIQPAELGDSAVYLCASSLPGGANNEQFFGPGTRLTVL.

A few counts support this clone. Here the CDR3 DNA reads TGTGCCTGGAGTGTACAGGGCTCCTATAATTCACCCCTCCACTTT. This sequence encodes CAWSVQGSYNSPLHF. The chain couples TRBV30 to TRBJ1-6; a possible D gene is TRBD1 (6 bases). This CDR3 is built from 15 residues. From germline, CDR1 is GTSNPN and CDR2 SVGIG (reference sequence). Trimming took 0 bases from V and 0 from J, leaving 6 bases between them.

The CDR3 reads CAISGQWNTEAFF. The CDR3, as DNA: TGTGCCATCAGTGGACAGTGGAACACTGAAGCTTTCTTT. The V gene is TRBV10-3, the J gene TRBJ1-1, with D possibly TRBD1 on 5 matching bases. V was trimmed by 4 bases and J by 1 base, leaving 7 bases between them. CDR3 length equals 13 residues. CDR1 is ENHRY, CDR2 SYGVKD, per germline.

The rearrangement links TRBV27 to TRBJ2-3; 7 bases match TRBD1. CDR1 and CDR2 from the germline V gene are MNHEY and SMNVEV (reference sequence). J was trimmed by 2 bases and V by 6 bases; bases with no gene match: 8. This CDR3 contains 15 residues. The CDR3 nucleotides are TGTGCCAGCAGAGAGACAGGGCGTAACACAGATACGCAGTATTTT. The encoded protein is CASRETGRNTDTQYF.

The V and J genes are TRBV5-1 and TRBJ2-3; 7 positions match TRBD2. The CDR3 is 16 residues long. With 0 bases clipped from V and 2 bases from J, the junction kept 6 bases outside the gene matches. CDR1 is SGHRS, CDR2 YFSETQ, per germline. The CDR3 is CASSLVLAGFTDTQYF. CDR3 bases: TGCGCCAGCAGCTTGGTATTAGCGGGTTTCACAGATACGCAGTATTTT.

Only a few counts were recorded for this clone. J is TRBJ1-2 and V is TRBV19, with 7 nucleotides matching TRBD1. The germline gives CDR1 LNHDA, CDR2 SQIVND (reference sequence). The CDR3 consists of 14 residues. The V and J ends lost 6 bases and 1 base, in that order; junction bases with no gene match: 5. CDR3 amino acids: CASSRGQINYGYTF. In DNA form, the CDR3 reads TGTGCCAGTAGCCGGGGACAGATTAACTATGGCTACACCTTC.

This clone has only a few counts. The chain employs TRBV27 and TRBJ1-2; D gene unclear. CDR3 length equals 16 residues. Per germline, CDR1 MNHEY and CDR2 SMNVEV (reference sequence). V lost 0 bases and J lost 2, with 13 bases in between. The CDR3 sequence: CASSLSPDPGNYGYTF. The CDR3 DNA follows: TGTGCCAGCAGTTTATCCCCGGACCCGGGGAACTATGGCTACACCTTC.

The chain couples TRBV5-1 to TRBJ1-1, with D possibly being TRBD1 (6 bases). Trimming pared 6 bases from V and 1 base from J, leaving 10 bases between. Germline lookup yields CDR1 SGHRS and CDR2 YFSETQ. The CDR3 spans 13 residues. The CDR3 is CASKIQGNTEAFF. For the CDR3, the DNA is TGCGCCAGCAAGATACAGGGGAACACTGAAGCTTTCTTT.

In this sample, this clone turned up a few times. This chain uses TRBV6-2 or TRBV6-3 with TRBJ2-7; D not resolved. Trimming removed 4 bases at V and 2 bases at J, with 9 bases between. The CDR3 spans 13 residues. Germline V gene lookup returns CDR1 MNHEY and CDR2 SVGEGT. CDR3 sequence: CASSFEETYEQYV. CDR3 coding DNA: TGTGCCAGCAGTTTTGAGGAGACCTACGAGCAGTACGTC.

The chain joins TRBV5-1 to TRBJ2-3; possible D gene TRBD2, 5 bases. Between the trimmed V and J ends, which lost 0 bases and 4 bases, there was a span of 9 bases. CDR1 SGHRS and CDR2 YFSETQ come from the germline V gene. This CDR3 is 14 amino acids long. CDR3 nucleotide sequence: TGCGCCAGCAGCTTGGGGGGAGACGCAGATACGCAGTATTTT. Protein sequence: CASSLGGDADTQYF.

This clone showed up just once. The chain uses TRBV7-2 and TRBJ2-7; the D is unclear. V lost 6 bases, J lost 2 bases, and 14 bases lay in between. From germline, CDR1 is SGHTA and CDR2 FQGNSA. This CDR3 spans 14 amino acids. CDR3 amino acids: CASRSPMPPYEQYV. DNA for the CDR3: TGTGCCAGCAGAAGCCCTATGCCTCCCTACGAGCAGTACGTC.

The rearrangement links TRBV5-4 to TRBJ2-2; no definite D call. Germline CDR1 is SGHNT and CDR2 is YYREEE (reference sequence). With 0 bases removed from V and 0 bases from J, the gap between germline ends came to 6 bases. This CDR3 contains 15 residues. The CDR3 DNA follows: TGTGCCAGCAGCTTGGCTACGACGAACACCGGGGAGCTGTTTTTT. Residues: CASSLATTNTGELFF.

The J gene is TRBJ1-2, the V gene TRBV7-9; no clear D. With 7 bases removed from V and 1 base from J, the gap between germline ends came to 7 bases. The CDR3 has 12 residues. Germline V CDR1 and CDR2: SEHNR, FQNEAQ (reference sequence). CDR3 bases: TGTGCCAGCACAACTTTTAACTATGGCTACACCTTC. This codes for CASTTFNYGYTF.

V usage is TRBV5-5 and J usage is TRBJ2-2; D uncertain. The ends were cut back, 3 bases at V and 6 bases at J, with 12 bases in the middle. The CDR3 consists of 14 residues. The germline gives CDR1 SGHKS, CDR2 YYEKEE (reference sequence). The CDR3 sequence is CASSSLQYAGELFF. The CDR3 DNA reads TGTGCCAGCAGCTCCCTACAGTACGCCGGGGAGCTGTTTTTT.

The genes are TRBV28 and TRBJ1-1; 7 positions match TRBD1. Trimming took 8 bases from V and 3 from J; bases not matched to a gene: 6. The V gene's germline CDR1 is MDHEN and CDR2 SYDVKM. The CDR3 has 13 amino acids. In DNA, the CDR3 is TGTGCCAGCGGGAAAGACAGGGACACTGAAGCTTTCTTT. Protein sequence: CASGKDRDTEAFF.

This chain links TRBV6-5 with TRBJ1-1, with D possibly being TRBD1 (5 bases). V was shortened by 10 bases and J by 0 bases, with 12 bases between the two germline ends. Looked up from germline, CDR1 is MNHEY and CDR2 is SVGAGI. There are 13 residues in the CDR3. CDR3 amino acids: CATTSTVNTEAFF. In DNA form, the CDR3 reads TGTGCCACCACCTCGACAGTGAACACTGAAGCTTTCTTT.

The chain couples TRBV28 to TRBJ2-5; 8 bases map to TRBD2. Germline loops: CDR1 MDHEN, CDR2 SYDVKM. The junction had 14 bases not matched to a gene; V was cut back by 7 bases and J by 1 base. The CDR3 spans 17 residues. CDR3: CASTRGGVAGFQETQYF. The CDR3 bases are TGTGCCAGCACCCGGGGGGGGGTAGCGGGATTCCAAGAGACCCAGTACTTC.

This chain links TRBV15 with TRBJ2-4; D is unresolved. Per germline, CDR1 LNHNV and CDR2 YYDKDF (reference sequence). The CDR3 is 17 residues long. V dropped 0 bases and J dropped 0 bases, with 12 bases sitting between them. CDR3 protein: CATSRDQFVLAKNIQYF. The DNA of the CDR3 is TGTGCCACCAGCAGAGATCAGTTCGTCCTAGCCAAAAACATTCAGTACTTC.

The gene calls are TRBV18 and TRBJ1-1, with 9 bases fitting TRBD1. Trimming removed 2 bases from V and 4 bases from J; junction bases left unmatched: 5. Germline V lookup: CDR1 KGHSH, CDR2 LQKENI. The CDR3 totals 15 residues. CDR3 sequence reads: CASSPGDRVITEAFF. In DNA form, the CDR3 reads TGTGCCAGCTCACCAGGGGACAGGGTAATCACTGAAGCTTTCTTT.

The genes are TRBV11-3 and TRBJ2-1; 7 bases align to TRBD1. V lost 2 bases, J lost 0 bases, and 4 bases stayed unmatched. CDR1 is SGHNT and CDR2 is YENEEA in the germline V gene. The CDR3 has 16 amino acids. CDR3: CASSLTGDSSYNEQFF. CDR3 DNA: TGTGCCAGCAGCTTAACCGGGGACAGCTCCTACAATGAGCAGTTCTTC.

The V and J genes are TRBV18 and TRBJ1-3; 9 bases map to TRBD1. Germline values: CDR1 KGHSH, CDR2 LQKENI. Trimming took 6 bases from V and 0 from J; bases not matched to a gene: 6. CDR3 length equals 16 residues. CDR3 sequence reads: CASSRTGANSGNTIYF. The CDR3 DNA reads as TGTGCCAGCTCCCGGACAGGGGCGAACTCTGGAAACACCATATATTTT.

V usage is TRBV6-1 and J usage is TRBJ2-5; no definite D call. Between the trimmed V and J ends, which lost 3 bases and 0 bases, there was a span of 11 bases. The CDR3 covers 15 residues. The germline V gene has CDR1 MNHNS and CDR2 SASEGT. CDR3 region: CASSDPRQYQETQYF. In nucleotides, the CDR3 is TGTGCCAGCAGTGACCCTCGCCAGTACCAAGAGACCCAGTACTTC.

The J gene is TRBJ1-5, the V gene TRBV6-6, with TRBD1 identical over 9 bases. The length of the CDR3 is 14 residues. Germline values: CDR1 MNHNY, CDR2 SVGAGI (reference sequence). The V gene end was trimmed by 4 bases and the J gene end by 4 bases; junction bases not matched to a gene: 2. CDR3 DNA: TGTGCCAGCAGTTTTGGACAGGGGAATCAGCCCCAGCATTTT. It translates to CASSFGQGNQPQHF.

This sequence joins TRBV5-6 and TRBJ2-2; 7 bases agree with TRBD1. The V and J ends lost 6 bases and 7 bases, in that order; junction bases with no gene match: 12. CDR3 length equals 15 residues. Germline CDR1 reads SGHDT; CDR2 reads YYEEEE. CDR3 residues: CASTGTGQRSGELFF. The DNA of the CDR3 is TGTGCCAGCACCGGGACGGGACAGAGAAGCGGGGAGCTGTTTTTT.

The J gene is TRBJ2-2, the V gene TRBV11-2; D possibly corresponds to TRBD2 (6 bases). This CDR3 comprises 15 residues. Germline CDR1 is SGHAT and CDR2 is FQNNGV. The V end lost 5 bases, the J end lost 4 bases, and 14 bases lay between the germline ends. CDR3 nucleotides: TGTGCCAGCAGCCTGGCCTTGGGGGGCACCGGGGAGCTGTTTTTT. This codes for CASSLALGGTGELFF.